This is a list of T cell receptor beta chains from one sample in a study of regulatory T cells in long-lasting Graves disease. TCRdb recomputed calls from the multiplex PCR reads with MiXCR, one row per CDR3 protein. There are approximately 350,000 distinct CDR3 sequences in the sample; 12% occur only once, and around 18% lies in the top ten. This same sample was also part of a study on T cells in Graves' hyperthyroidism and ophthalmopathy.

The specimen was peripheral blood mononuclear cells (PBMCs), collected at new diagnosis, from a patient treated with antithyroid drugs. Every receptor here comes from a woman aged 18-29 years with Graves disease. CDR3s include the opening cysteine and the closing phenylalanine or tryptophan. A D gene is named only where the DNA matches it firmly. Size is omitted from some rows. Given values are once, few, many or a class for expanded clones.

D gene,clone size,V gene,J gene,CDR3 DNA,CDR3 protein
.,.,TRBV20-1,TRBJ2-1,TGCAGTGCTAGAGAGTTGGCAATTGGGCTGCATGAGCAGTTCTTC,CSARELAIGLHEQFF
TRBD1,many,TRBV12-3/TRBV12-4,TRBJ2-6,TGTGCCAGCAGCCCACAGACAGGGCCCTTCGTAAGCTCTGGGGCCAACGTCCTGACTTTC,CASSPQTGPFVSSGANVLTF
.,many,TRBV7-3,TRBJ2-6,TGTGCCAGCAGCTTCGTATCTTCTGGGGCCAACGTCCTGACTTTC,CASSFVSSGANVLTF
.,many,TRBV3-1,TRBJ1-1,TGTGCCAGCAGCCAAGACGTTAGACATGACGCTTTCTTT,CASSQDVRHDAFF
.,few,TRBV6-1,TRBJ2-1,TGTGCCAGCAGACAACAGGGTTGGGACGAGCAGTTCTTC,CASRQQGWDEQFF
.,.,TRBV19,TRBJ2-1,TGTGCCTCCCGCGGCGTTAATGAGCAGTTCTTC,CASRGVNEQFF
.,.,TRBV5-6,TRBJ2-7,TGTGCCAGCAGCGAACTAGGCCAGCTTCTCTACAATGAGCAGTACTTC,CASSELGQLLYNEQYF
.,few,TRBV27,TRBJ2-1,TGTGCCAGCAGTTTATGGGGCGTCCAAGGGGAGCAGTTCTTC,CASSLWGVQGEQFF
.,many,TRBV12-3/TRBV12-4,TRBJ2-5,TGTGCCAGCAGCTTGGGGGGTCTTGGGACCCAGTACTTC,CASSLGGLGTQYF
.,few,TRBV7-2,TRBJ1-4,TGTGCCAGCAGCTTAGAGTCCGGTAATGGAAAACTGTTTTTT,CASSLESGNGKLFF
TRBD1,many,TRBV3-1,TRBJ2-2,TGTGCCAGCAGCCCACATCGTCCGGGGACAGGGGTATCCGGGGAGCTGTTTTTT,CASSPHRPGTGVSGELFF
TRBD2,.,TRBV30,TRBJ2-2,TGTGCCTGGACTCTAGCGGGGAACACCGGGGAGCTGTTTTTT,CAWTLAGNTGELFF
.,many,TRBV7-9,TRBJ1-1,TGTGCCAGCAGCTCGGGGGGGCCTGACATGAGGGCTTTCTTT,CASSSGGPDMRAFF
.,.,TRBV20-1,TRBJ1-5,TGCAGTGTCCAGGGGTCTAGCAATCAGCCCCAGCATTTT,CSVQGSSNQPQHF
TRBD1,.,TRBV3-1,TRBJ2-3,TGTGCCAGCAGCCACTCCACGGACAGGGCAAGGCATACGCAGTATTTT,CASSHSTDRARHTQYF
TRBD1,few,TRBV19,TRBJ2-1,TGTGCCAGTAGTCCGACTGACAGGGGGTACAATGAGCAGTTCTTC,CASSPTDRGYNEQFF
TRBD2,many,TRBV20-1,TRBJ2-7,TGCAGTGCTAGAGATCGGATTTGGGCGGGAGGGCCGGTGGAGCAGTACTTC,CSARDRIWAGGPVEQYF
TRBD1,many,TRBV5-1,TRBJ2-7,TGCGCCAGCAGCGTAACAGGGGACGAGCAGTACTTC,CASSVTGDEQYF
.,.,TRBV5-1,TRBJ1-3,TGCGCCAGCAGCTTGGACAGGTCTGGAAACACCATATATTTT,CASSLDRSGNTIYF
.,many,TRBV5-1,TRBJ2-7,TGCGCCAGCAGCTTGGGGGACCTTACCTACGAGCAGTACTTC,CASSLGDLTYEQYF
.,many,TRBV2,TRBJ1-5,TGTGCCAGTAAGCCCTATAGCAATCAGCCCCAGCATTTT,CASKPYSNQPQHF
TRBD2,many,TRBV20-1,TRBJ2-3,TGCAGTGCTAGAGATGGTTTAGCTAGCGGGGACTCCTCCACAGATACGCAGTATTTT,CSARDGLASGDSSTDTQYF
TRBD2,many,TRBV20-1,TRBJ2-1,TGCAGTGCTCGTGGGAGCGGGAGGGCCAATTCCTACAATGAGCAGTTCTTC,CSARGSGRANSYNEQFF
.,few,TRBV7-3,TRBJ2-1,TGTGCCAGCAGCTTCCCCCCCAATGAGCAGTTCTTC,CASSFPPNEQFF
.,.,TRBV7-9,TRBJ2-3,TGTGCCAGCAGCTCCCCCCGGACGGGTAACACAGATACGCAGTATTTT,CASSSPRTGNTDTQYF
TRBD1,many,TRBV19,TRBJ1-6,TGTGCCAGTAAGGGACAGGGGGTTTCACCCCTCCACTTT,CASKGQGVSPLHF
.,.,TRBV4-1,TRBJ1-3,TGCGCCAGCAGCCAAGGAGGAGCAGGGATGAGAAACACCATATATTTT,CASSQGGAGMRNTIYF
.,few,TRBV14,TRBJ1-2,TGTGCCAGCAGCCAAGTAGGTTCCAGATCCACCTTC,CASSQVGSRSTF
TRBD1,.,TRBV12-3/TRBV12-4,TRBJ2-3,TGTGCCAGCAGCTTTTACGACAGGGGGCCAGATACGCAGTATTTT,CASSFYDRGPDTQYF
.,many,TRBV6-2/TRBV6-3,TRBJ1-5,TGTGCCAGCAGTTACTCAGCGCCTTCCCTAAATCAGCCCCAGCATTTT,CASSYSAPSLNQPQHF
.,many,TRBV6-2/TRBV6-3,TRBJ2-2,TGTGCCAGCAGCCCCGGACTGAACCGCGACACCGGGGAGCTGTTTTTT,CASSPGLNRDTGELFF
.,many,TRBV5-1,TRBJ1-6,TGCGCCAGCAGCTTGGATGGCAGTACCTATAATTCACCCCTCCACTTT,CASSLDGSTYNSPLHF
TRBD2,.,TRBV6-1,TRBJ2-5,TGTGCCAGCAGCCCCCGGGGAGGGTCAGGAGAGACCCAGTACTTC,CASSPRGGSGETQYF
TRBD2,few,TRBV24-1,TRBJ2-3,TGTGCCACCAGTGATGTTTCGGCTAGCGGGAGAACAGATACGCAGTATTTT,CATSDVSASGRTDTQYF
TRBD1,many,TRBV2,TRBJ1-2,TGTGCCAGCAGCAAAGACAGGGATAACTATGGCTACACCTTC,CASSKDRDNYGYTF
TRBD1,.,TRBV6-1,TRBJ1-1,TGTGCCAGCAGTAACCCTAGACAGGGGGCGAGCACTGAAGCTTTCTTT,CASSNPRQGASTEAFF
TRBD1,.,TRBV19,TRBJ1-2,TGTGCCAGTAAAGGTTTTTCAGGGGGGATTCCGGGCTACACCTTC,CASKGFSGGIPGYTF
.,many,TRBV5-1,TRBJ1-3,TGCGCCAGCAGCTTGGAGGGTGCCGGCTCTGGAAACACCATATATTTT,CASSLEGAGSGNTIYF